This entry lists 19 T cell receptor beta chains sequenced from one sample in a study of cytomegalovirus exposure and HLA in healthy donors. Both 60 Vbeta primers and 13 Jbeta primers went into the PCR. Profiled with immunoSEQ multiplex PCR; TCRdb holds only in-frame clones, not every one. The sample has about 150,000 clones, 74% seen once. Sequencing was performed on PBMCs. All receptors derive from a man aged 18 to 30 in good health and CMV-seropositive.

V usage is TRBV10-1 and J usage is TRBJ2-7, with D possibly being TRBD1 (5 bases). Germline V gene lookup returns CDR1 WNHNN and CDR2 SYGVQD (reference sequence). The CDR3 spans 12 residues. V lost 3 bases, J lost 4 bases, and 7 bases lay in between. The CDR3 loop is CASSDDSYEQYF. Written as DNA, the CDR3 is TGCGCCAGCAGTGACGACAGTTACGAGCAGTACTTC.

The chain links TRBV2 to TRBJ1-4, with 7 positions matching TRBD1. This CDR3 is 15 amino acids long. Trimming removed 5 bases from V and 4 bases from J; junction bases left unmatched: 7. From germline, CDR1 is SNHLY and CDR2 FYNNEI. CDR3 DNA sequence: TGTGCCAGCAGTTTACGGACAGGTTTTAATGAAAAACTGTTTTTT. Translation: CASSLRTGFNEKLFF. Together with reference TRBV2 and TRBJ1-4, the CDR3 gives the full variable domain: EPEVTQTPSHQVTQMGQEVILRCVPISNHLYFYWYRQILGQKVEFLVSFYNNEISEKSEIFDDQFSVERPDGSNFTLKIRSTKLEDSAMYFCASSLRTGFNEKLFFGSGTQLSVL.

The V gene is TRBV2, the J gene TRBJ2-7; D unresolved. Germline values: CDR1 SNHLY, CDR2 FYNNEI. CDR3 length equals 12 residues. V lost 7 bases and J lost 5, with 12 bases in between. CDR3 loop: CASKQYNNEQYF. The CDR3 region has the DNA TGTGCCAGCAAACAGTATAACAACGAGCAGTACTTC.

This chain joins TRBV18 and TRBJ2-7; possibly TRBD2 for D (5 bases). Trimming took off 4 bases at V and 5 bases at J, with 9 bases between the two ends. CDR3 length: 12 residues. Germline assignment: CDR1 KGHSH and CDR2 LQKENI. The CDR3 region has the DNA TGTGCCAGCTCACTATACGGGGACGAGCAGTACTTC. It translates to CASSLYGDEQYF. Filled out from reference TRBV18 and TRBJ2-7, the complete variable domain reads NAGVMQNPRHLVRRRGQEARLRCSPMKGHSHVYWYRQLPEEGLKFMVYLQKENIIDESGMPKERFSAEFPKEGPSILRIQQVVRGDSAAYFCASSLYGDEQYFGPGTRLTVT.

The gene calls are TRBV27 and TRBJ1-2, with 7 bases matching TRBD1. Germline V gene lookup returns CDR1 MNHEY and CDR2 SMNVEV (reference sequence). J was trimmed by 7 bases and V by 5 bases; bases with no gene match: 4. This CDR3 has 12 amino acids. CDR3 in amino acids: CASSQTGSGYTF. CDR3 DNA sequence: TGTGCCAGCAGTCAGACAGGGTCTGGCTACACCTTC.

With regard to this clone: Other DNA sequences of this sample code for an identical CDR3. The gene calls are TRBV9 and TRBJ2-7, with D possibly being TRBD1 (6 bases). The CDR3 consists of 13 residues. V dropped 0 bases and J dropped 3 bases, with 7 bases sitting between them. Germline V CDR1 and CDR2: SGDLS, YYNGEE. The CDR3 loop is CASSVGQDYEQYF. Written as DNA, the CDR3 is TGTGCCAGCAGCGTAGGACAGGACTACGAGCAGTACTTC.

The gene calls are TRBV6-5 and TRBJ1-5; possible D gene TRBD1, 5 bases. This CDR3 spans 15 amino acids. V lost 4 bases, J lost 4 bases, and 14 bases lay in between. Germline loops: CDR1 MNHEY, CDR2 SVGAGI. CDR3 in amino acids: CASSSLGAANQPQHF. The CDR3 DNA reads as TGTGCCAGCAGTTCCCTAGGGGCGGCGAATCAGCCCCAGCATTTT.

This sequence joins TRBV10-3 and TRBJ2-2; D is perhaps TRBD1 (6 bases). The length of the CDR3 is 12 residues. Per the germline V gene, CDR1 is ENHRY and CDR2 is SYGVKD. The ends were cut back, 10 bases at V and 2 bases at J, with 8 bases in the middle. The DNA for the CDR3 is TGTGCCACAGGGGAAAACACCGGGGAGCTGTTTTTT. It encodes CATGENTGELFF.

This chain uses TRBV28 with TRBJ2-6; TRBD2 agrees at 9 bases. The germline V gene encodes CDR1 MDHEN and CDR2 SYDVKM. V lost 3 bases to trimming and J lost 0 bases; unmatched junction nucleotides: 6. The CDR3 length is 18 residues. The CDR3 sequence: CASSFWREGLSGANVLTF. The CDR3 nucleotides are TGTGCCAGCAGTTTTTGGCGGGAGGGCCTCTCTGGGGCCAACGTCCTGACTTTC.

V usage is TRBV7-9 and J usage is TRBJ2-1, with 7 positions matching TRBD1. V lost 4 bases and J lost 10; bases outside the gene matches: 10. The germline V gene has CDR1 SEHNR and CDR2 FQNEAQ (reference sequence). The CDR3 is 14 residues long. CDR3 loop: CASSSSTGLGEQFF. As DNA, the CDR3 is TGTGCCAGCAGCTCCTCGACAGGGTTGGGCGAGCAGTTCTTC.

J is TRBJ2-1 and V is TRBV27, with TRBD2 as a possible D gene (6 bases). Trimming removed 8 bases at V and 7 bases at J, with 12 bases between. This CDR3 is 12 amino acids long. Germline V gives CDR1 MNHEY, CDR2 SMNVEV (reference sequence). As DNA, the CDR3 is TGTGCCAGCGGGGACTTAGGGAATGAGCAGTTCTTC. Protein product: CASGDLGNEQFF.

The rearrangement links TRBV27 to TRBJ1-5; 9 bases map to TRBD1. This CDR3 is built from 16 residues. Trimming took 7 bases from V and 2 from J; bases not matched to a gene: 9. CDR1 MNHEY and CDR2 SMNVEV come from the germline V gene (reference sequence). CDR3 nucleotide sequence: TGTGCCAGCAAGGGACAGGGAAGGTGGGGCAATCAGCCCCAGCATTTT. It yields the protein CASKGQGRWGNQPQHF.

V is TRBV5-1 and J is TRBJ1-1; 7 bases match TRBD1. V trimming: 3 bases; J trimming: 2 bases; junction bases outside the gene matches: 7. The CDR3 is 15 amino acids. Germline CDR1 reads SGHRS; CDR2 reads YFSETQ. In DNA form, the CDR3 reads TGCGCCAGCAGCTGGACCGGGACAGAAAACACTGAAGCTTTCTTT. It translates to CASSWTGTENTEAFF.

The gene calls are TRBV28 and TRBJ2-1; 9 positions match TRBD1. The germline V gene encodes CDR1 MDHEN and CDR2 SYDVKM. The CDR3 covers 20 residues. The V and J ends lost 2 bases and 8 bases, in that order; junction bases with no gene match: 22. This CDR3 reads CASSLIYVDAAGQGLDEQFF. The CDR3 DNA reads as TGTGCCAGCAGTTTAATTTACGTTGATGCGGCGGGACAGGGTCTAGATGAGCAGTTCTTC.

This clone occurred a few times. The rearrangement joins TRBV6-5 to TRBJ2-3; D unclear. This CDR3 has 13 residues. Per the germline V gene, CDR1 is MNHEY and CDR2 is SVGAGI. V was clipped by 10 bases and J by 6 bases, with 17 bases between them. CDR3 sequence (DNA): TGTGCCATCAGCGATCCGCCCGGGGATACGCAGTATTTT. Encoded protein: CAISDPPGDTQYF.

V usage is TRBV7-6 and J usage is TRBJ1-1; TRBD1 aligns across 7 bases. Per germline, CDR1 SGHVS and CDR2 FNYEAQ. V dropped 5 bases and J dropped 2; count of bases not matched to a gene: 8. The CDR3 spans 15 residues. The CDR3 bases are TGTGCCAGCAGCACCAGACAGGGTATTAACACTGAAGCTTTCTTT. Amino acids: CASSTRQGINTEAFF.

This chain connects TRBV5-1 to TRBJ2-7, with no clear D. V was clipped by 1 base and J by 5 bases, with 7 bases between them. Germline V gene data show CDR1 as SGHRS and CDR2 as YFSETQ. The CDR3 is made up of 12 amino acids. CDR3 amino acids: CASSLIVDEQYF. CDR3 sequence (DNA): TGCGCCAGCAGCTTGATAGTAGACGAGCAGTACTTC.

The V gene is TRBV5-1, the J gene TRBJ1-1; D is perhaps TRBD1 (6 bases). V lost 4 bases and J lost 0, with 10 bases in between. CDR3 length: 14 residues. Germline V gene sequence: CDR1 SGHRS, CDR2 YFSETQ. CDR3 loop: CASSTQGLNTEAFF. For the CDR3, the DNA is TGCGCCAGCAGCACGCAGGGGCTGAACACTGAAGCTTTCTTT.

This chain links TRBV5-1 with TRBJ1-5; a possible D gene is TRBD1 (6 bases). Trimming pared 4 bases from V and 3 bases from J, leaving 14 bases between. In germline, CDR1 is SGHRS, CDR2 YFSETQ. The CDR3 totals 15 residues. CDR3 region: CASSPNTGSNQPQHF. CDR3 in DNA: TGCGCCAGCAGCCCAAACACAGGGTCCAATCAGCCCCAGCATTTT.